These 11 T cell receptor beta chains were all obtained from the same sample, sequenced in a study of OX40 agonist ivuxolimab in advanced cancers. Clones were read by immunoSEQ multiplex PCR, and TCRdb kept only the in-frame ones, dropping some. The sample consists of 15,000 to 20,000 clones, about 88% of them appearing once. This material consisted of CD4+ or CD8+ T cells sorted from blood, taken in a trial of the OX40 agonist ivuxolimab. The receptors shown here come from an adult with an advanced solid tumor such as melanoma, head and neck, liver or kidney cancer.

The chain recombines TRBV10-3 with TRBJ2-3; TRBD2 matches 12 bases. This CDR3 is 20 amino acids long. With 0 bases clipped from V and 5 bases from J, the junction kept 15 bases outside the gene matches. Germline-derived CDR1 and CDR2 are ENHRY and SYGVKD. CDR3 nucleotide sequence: TGTGCCATCAGTGAGTCGAGGAGCCTAGCGGGAGGGCCCTATGGAGATACGCAGTATTTT. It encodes CAISESRSLAGGPYGDTQYF.

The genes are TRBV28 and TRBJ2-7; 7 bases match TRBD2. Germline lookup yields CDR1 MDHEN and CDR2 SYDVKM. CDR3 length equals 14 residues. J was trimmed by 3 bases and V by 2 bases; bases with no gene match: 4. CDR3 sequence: CASSLVRGSYEQYF. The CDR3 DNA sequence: TGTGCCAGCAGTTTAGTGCGCGGGAGCTACGAGCAGTACTTC.

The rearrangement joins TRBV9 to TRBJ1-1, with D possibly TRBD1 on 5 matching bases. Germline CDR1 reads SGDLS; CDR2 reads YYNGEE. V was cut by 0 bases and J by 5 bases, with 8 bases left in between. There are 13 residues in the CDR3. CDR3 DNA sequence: TGTGCCAGCAGCGTAGTGTGGGGGACTGAAGCTTTCTTT. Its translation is CASSVVWGTEAFF.

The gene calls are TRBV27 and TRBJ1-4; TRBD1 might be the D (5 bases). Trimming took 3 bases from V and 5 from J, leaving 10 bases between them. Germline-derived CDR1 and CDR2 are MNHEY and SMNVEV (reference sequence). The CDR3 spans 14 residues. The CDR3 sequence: CASSFWQGNEKLFF. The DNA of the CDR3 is TGTGCCAGCAGTTTCTGGCAGGGCAATGAAAAACTGTTTTTT.

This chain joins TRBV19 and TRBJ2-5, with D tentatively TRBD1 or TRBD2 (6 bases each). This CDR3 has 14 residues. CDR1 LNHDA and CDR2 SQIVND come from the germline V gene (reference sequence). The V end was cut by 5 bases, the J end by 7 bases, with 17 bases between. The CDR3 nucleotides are TGTGCCAGTAGTCCCACCGGGGGCCCGGGGACCCAGTACTTC. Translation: CASSPTGGPGTQYF.

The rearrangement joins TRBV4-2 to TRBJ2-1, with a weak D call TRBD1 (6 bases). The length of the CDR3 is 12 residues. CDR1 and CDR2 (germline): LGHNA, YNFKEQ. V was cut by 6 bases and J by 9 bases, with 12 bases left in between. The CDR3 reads CASRTGGSEQFF. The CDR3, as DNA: TGTGCCAGCAGGACAGGAGGCAGTGAGCAGTTCTTC.

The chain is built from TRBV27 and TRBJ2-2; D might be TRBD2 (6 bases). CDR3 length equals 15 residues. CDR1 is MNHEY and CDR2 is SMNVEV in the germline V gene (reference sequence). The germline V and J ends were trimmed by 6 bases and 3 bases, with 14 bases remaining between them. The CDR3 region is CASRIGGSHTGELFF. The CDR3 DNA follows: TGTGCCAGCAGAATTGGAGGGAGTCACACCGGGGAGCTGTTTTTT.

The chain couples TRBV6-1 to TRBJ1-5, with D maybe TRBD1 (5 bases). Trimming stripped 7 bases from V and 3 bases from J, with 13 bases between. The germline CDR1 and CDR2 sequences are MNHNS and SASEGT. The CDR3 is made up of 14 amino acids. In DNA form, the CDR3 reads TGTGCCAGCAAGGCAGGGACCCCCAATCAGCCCCAGCATTTT. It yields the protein CASKAGTPNQPQHF.

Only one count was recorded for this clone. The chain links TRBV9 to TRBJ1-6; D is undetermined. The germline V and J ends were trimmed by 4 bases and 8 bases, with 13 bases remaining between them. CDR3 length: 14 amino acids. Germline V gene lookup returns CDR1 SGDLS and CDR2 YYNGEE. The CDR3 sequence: CASSLTPRDSPLHF. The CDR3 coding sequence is TGTGCCAGCAGCCTCACCCCCCGAGATTCACCCCTCCACTTT.

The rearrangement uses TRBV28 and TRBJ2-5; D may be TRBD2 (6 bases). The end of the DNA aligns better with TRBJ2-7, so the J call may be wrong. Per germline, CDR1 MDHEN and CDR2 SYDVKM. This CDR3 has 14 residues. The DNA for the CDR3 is TGTGCCAGCAGTTTGGGGGAGGCAACCTACGAGCAGTACTTC. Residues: CASSLGEATYEQYF.

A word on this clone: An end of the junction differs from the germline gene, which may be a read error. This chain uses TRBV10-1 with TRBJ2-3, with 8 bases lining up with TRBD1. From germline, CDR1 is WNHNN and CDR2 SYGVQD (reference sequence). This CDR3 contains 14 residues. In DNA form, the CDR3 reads TGCGCCAGCAGTCAACAGGGGGAGATTGATATGCAGTATTTT. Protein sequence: CASSQQGEIDMQYF.